Presented here are 9 T cell receptor beta chains from one specimen sequenced in a study of OX40 agonist ivuxolimab in advanced cancers. TCRdb's copy holds only in-frame clones and misses some; the assay was immunoSEQ multiplex PCR. The table includes about 50,000 clones, roughly four fifths detected once. The source was CD4+ or CD8+ T cells sorted from blood, collected in a trial of the OX40 agonist ivuxolimab. The receptors were gathered from an adult with an advanced solid tumor such as melanoma, head and neck, liver or kidney cancer.

This chain joins TRBV29-1 and TRBJ2-1, with 9 bases identical to TRBD2. Germline loops: CDR1 SQVTM, CDR2 ANQGSEA. This CDR3 region has 14 residues. Germline trimming cut 2 bases from V and 8 bases from J; bases unmatched to any gene: 7. CDR3 loop: CSVERTSVVDEQFF. For the CDR3, the DNA is TGCAGCGTTGAAAGGACTAGCGTTGTCGATGAGCAGTTCTTC.

Note on this clone: The same CDR3 also results from other DNA sequences found in this sample. The rearrangement links TRBV27 to TRBJ2-3; either TRBD1 or TRBD2 may supply D (5 bases each). Looked up from germline, CDR1 is MNHEY and CDR2 is SMNVEV (reference sequence). Trimming left V 4 bases short and J 11 bases short, with 19 bases between. The CDR3 runs to 14 residues. The CDR3 DNA reads TGTGCCAGCAGTTCCCGCTTGGGGACCGGAGGGCAGTATTTT. Amino acids: CASSSRLGTGGQYF.

The J gene is TRBJ2-7, the V gene TRBV28, with D perhaps matching TRBD1 (5 bases). CDR1 and CDR2 from the germline V gene are MDHEN and SYDVKM. The CDR3 consists of 16 residues. V dropped 3 bases and J dropped 2 bases, with 17 bases sitting between them. In DNA, the CDR3 is TGTGCCAGCAGTTTTCAGGCCCGACAGTACACCTACGAGCAGTACTTC. Amino acids: CASSFQARQYTYEQYF.

The chain is built from TRBV6-5 and TRBJ2-7, with D possibly called TRBD1 or TRBD2 (7 bases each). CDR3 size: 14 residues. Germline CDR1 reads MNHEY; CDR2 reads SVGAGI. V lost 4 bases to trimming and J lost 3 bases, with 13 bases between them. CDR3 amino acids: CASSSQGEGYEQYF. DNA for the CDR3: TGTGCCAGCAGTTCCCAGGGGGAGGGCTACGAGCAGTACTTC.

This clone showed up just once. The chain couples TRBV18 to TRBJ2-7; TRBD1 matches 9 bases. The CDR3 runs 15 residues. Germline-derived CDR1 and CDR2 are KGHSH and LQKENI. Trimming at V came to 4 bases and at J to 2 bases, leaving 6 bases not matched to a gene. CDR3 nucleotide sequence: TGTGCCAGCTCACTTACAGGGGGCGCCACCTACGAGCAGTACTTC. Translation gives CASSLTGGATYEQYF.

J is TRBJ1-2 and V is TRBV28; D unclear. The CDR3 loop spans 13 amino acids. The germline V and J ends were trimmed by 6 bases and 3 bases, with 11 bases remaining between them. Germline V CDR1 and CDR2: MDHEN, SYDVKM. Here the CDR3 reads CASSLAPDYGYTF. For the CDR3, the DNA is TGTGCCAGCAGCCTCGCACCGGACTATGGCTACACCTTC.

This clone is a singleton in its sample. The CDR3 region is CASRRTGVYGYTF. CDR3 nucleotides: TGTGCCAGCAGACGTACAGGAGTCTATGGCTACACCTTC. This chain links TRBV6-1 with TRBJ1-2; tentatively, D is TRBD1 (5 bases). The CDR3 length is 13 residues. The V end was cut by 6 bases, the J end by 4 bases, with 12 bases between. Germline V gene lookup returns CDR1 MNHNS and CDR2 SASEGT.

This rearrangement joins TRBV19 to TRBJ1-5; D not certain. Trimming cost V 6 bases and J 5 bases, with 14 bases left between them. Germline values: CDR1 LNHDA, CDR2 SQIVND (reference sequence). CDR3 length: 14 residues. The CDR3 DNA follows: TGTGCCAGTAGGCTAGCGAATGTTGATCAGCCCCAGCATTTT. Translated: CASRLANVDQPQHF.

V gene TRBV7-9 combines with J gene TRBJ1-5; D gene ambiguous. CDR1 and CDR2 from the germline V gene are SEHNR and FQNEAQ (reference sequence). The CDR3 extends over 15 amino acids. The V gene lost 4 bases and the J gene lost 0 bases, with 10 bases spanning the gap. In DNA, the CDR3 is TGTGCCAGCAGCTCTGAGGGAAATAGCAATCAGCCCCAGCATTTT. This sequence encodes CASSSEGNSNQPQHF. The whole variable domain, remainder taken from reference TRBV7-9 and TRBJ1-5, is DTGVSQNPRHKITKRGQNVTFRCDPISEHNRLYWYRQTLGQGPEFLTYFQNEAQLEKSRLLSDRFSAERPKGSFSTLEIQRTEQGDSAMYLCASSSEGNSNQPQHFGDGTRLSIL.